Included here is one T cell receptor beta chain sequence, with context. Its antigen is unidentified. The data were obtained in a study of blood T cells in healthy people across ages. Notes on the study in general: The study lacked donor CMV status, which possibly confounded expanded clonotype changes.

Losses at the gene ends were 2 bases for V and 4 bases for J; bases not matched to a gene: 7. This CDR3 has 15 residues. Combining a sample-barcoded 5' primer with a J-beta primer mix, a second PCR ran for roughly 6 to 11 cycles. The template-switch adaptor was a 5' adaptor with 12 random nucleotides. It tagged each cDNA molecule. Per-sample output comprised a minimum of 3 million paired-end reads containing CDR3. Each CDR3 protein gets one entry after TCRdb re-called the 5' RACE reads with MiXCR. The sample lists 780,000 or so distinct CDR3 sequences; approximately 60% were seen once. In terms of origin and age, donors were healthy Caucasian individuals from Russia aged roughly 6 to 100.

The receptor comes from a middle-aged man in good health. The specimen sequenced was blood. The rearrangement joins TRBV12-3 or TRBV12-4 to TRBJ2-7; 8 bases align to TRBD2. The CDR3 coding sequence is TGTGCCAGCAGTTTAAAGGGCGGGGGGAATTACGAGCAGTACTTC. Translation: CASSLKGGGNYEQYF.